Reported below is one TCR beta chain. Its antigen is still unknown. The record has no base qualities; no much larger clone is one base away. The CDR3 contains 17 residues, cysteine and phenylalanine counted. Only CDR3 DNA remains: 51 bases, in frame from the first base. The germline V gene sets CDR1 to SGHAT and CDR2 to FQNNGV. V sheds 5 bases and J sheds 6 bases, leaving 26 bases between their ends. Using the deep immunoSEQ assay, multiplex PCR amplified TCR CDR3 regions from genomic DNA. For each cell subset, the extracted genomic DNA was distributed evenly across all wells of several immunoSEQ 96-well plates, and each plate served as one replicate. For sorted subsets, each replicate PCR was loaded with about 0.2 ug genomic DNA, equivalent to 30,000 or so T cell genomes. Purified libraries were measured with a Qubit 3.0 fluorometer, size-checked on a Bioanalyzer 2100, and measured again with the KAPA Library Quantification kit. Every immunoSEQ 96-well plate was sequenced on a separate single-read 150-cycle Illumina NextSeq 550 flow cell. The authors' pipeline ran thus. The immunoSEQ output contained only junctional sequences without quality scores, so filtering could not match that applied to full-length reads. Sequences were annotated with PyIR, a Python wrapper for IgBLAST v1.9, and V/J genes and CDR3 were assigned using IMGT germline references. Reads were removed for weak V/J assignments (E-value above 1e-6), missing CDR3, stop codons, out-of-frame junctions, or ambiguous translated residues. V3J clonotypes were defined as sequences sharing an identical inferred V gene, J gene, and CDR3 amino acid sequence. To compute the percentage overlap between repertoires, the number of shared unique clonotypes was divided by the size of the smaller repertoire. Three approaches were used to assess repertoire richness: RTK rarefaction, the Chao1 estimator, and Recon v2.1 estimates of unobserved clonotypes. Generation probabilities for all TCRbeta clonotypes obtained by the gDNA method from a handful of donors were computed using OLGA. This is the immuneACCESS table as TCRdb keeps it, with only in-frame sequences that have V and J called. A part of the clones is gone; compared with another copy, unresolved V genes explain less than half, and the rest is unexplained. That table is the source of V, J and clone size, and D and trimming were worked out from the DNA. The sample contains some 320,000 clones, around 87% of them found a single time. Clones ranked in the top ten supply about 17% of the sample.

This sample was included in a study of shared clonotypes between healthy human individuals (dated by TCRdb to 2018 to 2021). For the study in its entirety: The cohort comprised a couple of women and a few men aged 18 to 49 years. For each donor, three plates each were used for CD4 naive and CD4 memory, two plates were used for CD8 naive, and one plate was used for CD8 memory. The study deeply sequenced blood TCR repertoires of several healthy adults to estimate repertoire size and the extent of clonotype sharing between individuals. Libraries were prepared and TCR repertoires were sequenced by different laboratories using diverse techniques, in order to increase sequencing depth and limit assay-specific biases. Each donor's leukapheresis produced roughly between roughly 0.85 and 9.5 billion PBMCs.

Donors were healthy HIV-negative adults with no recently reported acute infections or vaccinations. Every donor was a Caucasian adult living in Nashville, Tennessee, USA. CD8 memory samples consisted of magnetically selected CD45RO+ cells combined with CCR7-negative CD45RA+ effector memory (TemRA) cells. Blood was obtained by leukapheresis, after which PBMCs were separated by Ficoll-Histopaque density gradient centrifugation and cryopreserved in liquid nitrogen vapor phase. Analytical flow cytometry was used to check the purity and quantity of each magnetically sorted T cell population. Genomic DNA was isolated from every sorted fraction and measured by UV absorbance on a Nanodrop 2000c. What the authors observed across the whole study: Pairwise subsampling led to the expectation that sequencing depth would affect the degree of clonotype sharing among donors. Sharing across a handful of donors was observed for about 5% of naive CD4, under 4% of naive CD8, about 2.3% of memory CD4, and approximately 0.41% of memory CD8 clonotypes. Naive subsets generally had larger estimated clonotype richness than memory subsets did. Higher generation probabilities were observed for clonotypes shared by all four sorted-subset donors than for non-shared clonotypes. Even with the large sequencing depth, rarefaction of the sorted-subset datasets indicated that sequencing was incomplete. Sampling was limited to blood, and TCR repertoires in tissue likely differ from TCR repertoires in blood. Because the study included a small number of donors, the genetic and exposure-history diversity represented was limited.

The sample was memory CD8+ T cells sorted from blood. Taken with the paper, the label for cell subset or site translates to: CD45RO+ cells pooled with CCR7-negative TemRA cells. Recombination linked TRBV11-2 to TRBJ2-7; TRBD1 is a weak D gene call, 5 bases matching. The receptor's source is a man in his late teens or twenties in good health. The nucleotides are TGTGCCAGCAGCGGAAGTGGGGTTGGACAATCTCTGGTCGAGCAGTACTTC. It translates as CASSGSGVGQSLVEQYF.